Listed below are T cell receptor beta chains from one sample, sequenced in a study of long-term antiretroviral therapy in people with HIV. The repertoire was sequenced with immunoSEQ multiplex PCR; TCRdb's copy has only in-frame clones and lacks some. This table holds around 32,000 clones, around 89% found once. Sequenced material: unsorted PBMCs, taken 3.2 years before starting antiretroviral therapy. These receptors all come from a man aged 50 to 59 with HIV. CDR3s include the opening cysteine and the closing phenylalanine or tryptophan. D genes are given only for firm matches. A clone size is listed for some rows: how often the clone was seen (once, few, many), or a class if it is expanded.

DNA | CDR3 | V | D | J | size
TGCGCCAGCAGCCCCTTTGGGAGGGGAACTAGCGGGGCCTACAATGAGCAGTTCTTC | CASSPFGRGTSGAYNEQFF | TRBV5-1 | TRBD2 | TRBJ2-1 | .
TGTGCCTGGAGAAAGCAGGGGGCGGCGGCGGCTTTCTTT | CAWRKQGAAAAFF | TRBV30 | TRBD1 | TRBJ1-1 | .
TGCGCCAGCAGCCCACTCCCGACTAGCGGGAGGATCTACAATGAGCAGTTCTTC | CASSPLPTSGRIYNEQFF | TRBV5-1 | TRBD2 | TRBJ2-1 | .
TGTGCCAGCAGCTTGGGGGGACAGCAAGAGACCCAGTACTTC | CASSLGGQQETQYF | TRBV5-4 | TRBD1 | TRBJ2-5 | .
TGTGCCAGAAGCTTCCTAGTCTCACTTGATTCCGGGGAGCTGTTTTTT | CARSFLVSLDSGELFF | TRBV5-3 | . | TRBJ2-2 | .
TGTGCCAGCTCATCCTACAGGGGGCGGTCGTATAATTCACCCCTCCACTTT | CASSSYRGRSYNSPLHF | TRBV18 | TRBD1 | TRBJ1-6 | .
TGCGCCAGCAGCTTGGCCCTCCGGACCTACGAGCAGTACTTC | CASSLALRTYEQYF | TRBV5-1 | . | TRBJ2-7 | .
TGTGCCAGCACTACAAAGAGCGTAGAGACCCAGTACTTC | CASTTKSVETQYF | TRBV6-1 | . | TRBJ2-5 | .
TGTGCCAGCAGCGTAGAATGGGACAGCCTCTATGGCTACACCTTC | CASSVEWDSLYGYTF | TRBV9 | TRBD1 | TRBJ1-2 | once
TGTGCCAGCAGCCACGGACTAGCGGGGGGGACCACAGATACGCAGTATTTT | CASSHGLAGGTTDTQYF | TRBV6-4 | TRBD2 | TRBJ2-3 | .
TGCGCCAGCAGCCAATGGGGTAGATCCAATGAGCAGTTCTTC | CASSQWGRSNEQFF | TRBV4-1 | . | TRBJ2-1 | .
TGCAGTGCGGAACGGGAGTATGGCTACACCTTC | CSAEREYGYTF | TRBV20-1 | . | TRBJ1-2 | .
TGTGCCATCAGTGAAAGCAGGAGTAATCAGCCCCAGCATTTT | CAISESRSNQPQHF | TRBV10-3 | . | TRBJ1-5 | .
TGTGCCAGTACCAAGGGGCGCTTAGACTATGGCTACACCTTC | CASTKGRLDYGYTF | TRBV19 | . | TRBJ1-2 | .
TGTGCCAGCAGCATGGGGGGGGACAGGGGTCAGCCCCAGCATTTT | CASSMGGDRGQPQHF | TRBV9 | TRBD1 | TRBJ1-5 | .
TGTGCCAGCAGCTTACAAGAGACCCAGTACTTC | CASSLQETQYF | TRBV7-2 | . | TRBJ2-5 | .
TGCAGCGTAGCCCCTGAAGAGACCCAGTACTTC | CSVAPEETQYF | TRBV20-1 | . | TRBJ2-5 | .
TGTGCCAGCATGGAGAGTGGGGCGTCCCCTGGGCAGTACTTC | CASMESGASPGQYF | TRBV7-9 | . | TRBJ2-7 | .
TGTGCCAGTAGTATAGGGACGGGAGGAACCACTAGTGAGCAGTACTTC | CASSIGTGGTTSEQYF | TRBV19 | TRBD2 | TRBJ2-7 | .
TGCAGCTTGAAAGGGACTTCGTTGAGCACAGATACGCAGTATTTT | CSLKGTSLSTDTQYF | TRBV29-1 | . | TRBJ2-3 | .
TGTGCTAGTGGTCTCGCAGGGGTGGAGACCCAGTACTTC | CASGLAGVETQYF | TRBV12-5 | . | TRBJ2-5 | .
TGTGCCAGCAGTTCCCTCGGGAACACTGAAGCTTTCTTT | CASSSLGNTEAFF | TRBV6-6 | . | TRBJ1-1 | .
TGCGCCAGCAGCTCCTCGGGACTAGCGACTACGAACACCGGGGAGCTGTTTTTT | CASSSSGLATTNTGELFF | TRBV5-1 | TRBD2 | TRBJ2-2 | .
TGTGCCAGCAGTGAGGGGCAGTCAGCTTTCTTT | CASSEGQSAFF | TRBV2 | . | TRBJ1-1 | .
TGTGCCAGCTCACCCCAACGGGACATGAACACCGGGGAGCTGTTTTTT | CASSPQRDMNTGELFF | TRBV18 | . | TRBJ2-2 | .
TGTGCCAGCAGCCCCGGGCCGGGGGAGACCTATGGCTACACCTTC | CASSPGPGETYGYTF | TRBV7-2 | . | TRBJ1-2 | .
TGTGCCTGGAGTGAGTTGACCACGGGGCCCCAGCATTTT | CAWSELTTGPQHF | TRBV30 | . | TRBJ1-5 | .
TGCGCCAGCAGCCAAGACGGGGGCCAGGGTTACTCACCCCTCCACTTT | CASSQDGGQGYSPLHF | TRBV4-3 | . | TRBJ1-6 | .
TGTGCCAGCAGCACTCCTAGCGGGGGGGCCGCGAACACCGGGGAGCTGTTTTTT | CASSTPSGGAANTGELFF | TRBV7-2 | TRBD2 | TRBJ2-2 | .
TGTGCCAGCAGCTTAGTTGGCGACTACAACCCTCGATCTGGAAACACCATATATTTT | CASSLVGDYNPRSGNTIYF | TRBV7-9 | . | TRBJ1-3 | .
TGTGCCAGCAGTCCACCACGGGGTGGGTATGTCACAGATACGCAGTATTTT | CASSPPRGGYVTDTQYF | TRBV28 | . | TRBJ2-3 | .
TGTGCCAGTAGTATTGGGGGTTCTTTCACCGGGGAGCTGTTTTTT | CASSIGGSFTGELFF | TRBV19 | . | TRBJ2-2 | .
TGCGCCAGCAGCTTGGATACAGGGGTTTCTAACACTGAAGCTTTCTTT | CASSLDTGVSNTEAFF | TRBV5-1 | TRBD1 | TRBJ1-1 | .
TGTGCCAGCAGCCTCCGACAGGGGGACACTGAAGCTTTCTTT | CASSLRQGDTEAFF | TRBV7-9 | TRBD1 | TRBJ1-1 | .
TGTGCCAGTAGCCCAGCGGGACAGTTCTCCTACGAGCAGTACTTC | CASSPAGQFSYEQYF | TRBV19 | . | TRBJ2-7 | .
TGTGCCAGCAGCGCAGGGAGGGTTGGAATGCGTGAAAAACTGTTTTTT | CASSAGRVGMREKLFF | TRBV5-4 | . | TRBJ1-4 | .
TGTGCCAGCAGTTACTTGGCGGGAGAGGCCGAGCAGTACTTC | CASSYLAGEAEQYF | TRBV6-5 | TRBD2 | TRBJ2-7 | .
TGTGCCAGCAGCCTATTAAGAGCTCACGGCTACACCTTC | CASSLLRAHGYTF | TRBV6-1 | . | TRBJ1-2 | .
TGCGCCAGCAGCTTTAGGAGTGAAGCTAACTATGGCTACACCTTC | CASSFRSEANYGYTF | TRBV5-1 | . | TRBJ1-2 | .
TGTGCCAGCAGCTTGTGGGCAGGGACCTACGAGCAGTACTTC | CASSLWAGTYEQYF | TRBV5-8 | . | TRBJ2-7 | .
TGTGCCTCCGGACAGGGGTTGACCCCTAGCACAGATACGCAGTATTTT | CASGQGLTPSTDTQYF | TRBV30 | TRBD1 | TRBJ2-3 | .
TGCGCCAGCAGCGGGCAAACCAACTATGGCTACACCTTC | CASSGQTNYGYTF | TRBV5-1 | . | TRBJ1-2 | .
TGTGCCAGCGGTGCGGTTAACTATGGCTACACCTTC | CASGAVNYGYTF | TRBV2 | . | TRBJ1-2 | .